This entry concerns a single T cell receptor beta chain. The antigen it binds to is not known. The record has no base qualities; no much larger clone is one base away. The data stem from a study of T cells in localized non-small cell lung cancer (dated by TCRdb to about 2020). Looking at the study overall: The study analyzed T cell repertoires of 200 to 250 early-stage NSCLC patients, comparing tumors and uninvolved tumor-adjacent lungs. The cohort consisted of around 250 treatment-naive NSCLC patients whose localized lung tumors had been resected. A mean age of 66.3 years was recorded for the NSCLC patients, of whom around 120 were male and 95 to 110 were female.

The immunoSEQ Assay was used to sequence TCR beta CDR3 regions from DNA. The published analysis was carried out like this. T cell density was computed as TCR beta template counts normalized to usable DNA estimated by amplifying housekeeping genes. The preseqR package was used to estimate richness by extrapolating to 400,000 templates for PBMC samples and to 120,000 templates for tissue samples. Clonality was calculated as one minus Pielou's evenness. Differential abundance testing on productive amino-acid clonotypes, with a minimum total count of 5 and an alpha of 0.1, was used to identify tissue-enriched TCRs. The Jaccard Index and the Morisita Overlap Index were used to measure repertoire overlap between compartments. GLIPH clustered TCR beta CDR3s with public tetramer-defined viral CDR3s; viral motifs required at least three viral sequences plus V-gene enrichment. TCRdb's version of the immuneACCESS table is confined to in-frame rearrangements and falls short of the full clone set. An unresolved V gene accounts for under half of the shortfall where checked; the remainder is of unknown origin. The V and J calls and clone size are taken from that table; D and trimming were inferred from the DNA. The sample table shows 20,000 to 25,000 clones, and roughly 83% are seen once. Of the sample, about 2.3% falls within the top ten clones.

Study-level results and caveats: Because the study design was exploratory, TCR variables were selected using unadjusted p-values without false-discovery rate correction. Multi-region tumor sequencing was not performed, so intratumor heterogeneity could not be excluded. Higher blood T cell density associated with longer overall survival, while higher adjacent-lung clonality associated with shorter survival. Uninvolved tumor-adjacent lung showed the highest T cell clonality, higher than tumor, which suggests more focused antigenic responses in the uninvolved tumor-adjacent lung. A median of roughly 50 of the top 100 tumor clones turned up in the paired uninvolved adjacent lung, and 28 of those clones also ranked among the top 100 of that same adjacent lung.

CDR1 and CDR2, looked up from the germline V gene, are SGDLS and YYNGEE. The CDR3 goes from the cysteine to the phenylalanine over 14 residues. Only the CDR3 DNA is retained, 42 bases long and in frame from the first base. V loses 3 bases at its end and J loses 4 bases; junction bases beyond the gene matches: 4. At diagnosis, peripheral blood, uninvolved tumor-adjacent lung and tumor were collected and stored as a combination of fresh-frozen and FFPE material. For TCR repertoire profiling, blood samples were analyzed as peripheral blood mononuclear cells. The sequence is built from TRBV9 and TRBJ1-2, with 9 bases aligning to TRBD1. The sample in question was peripheral blood, obtained before any cancer treatment. This receptor was obtained from a man aged 40 to 70 with stage I lung adenocarcinoma. The DNA is TGTGCCAGCAGCGACACGGGACAGGGCTATGGCTACACCTTC. Its protein reads: CASSDTGQGYGYTF. This CDR3, with the reference TRBV9 and TRBJ1-2 proteins standing in past its ends, gives the full variable domain DSGVTQTPKHLITATGQRVTLRCSPRSGDLSVYWYQQSLDQGLQFLIQYYNGEERAKGNILERFSAQQFPDLHSELNLSSLELGDSALYFCASSDTGQGYGYTFGSGTRLTVV.